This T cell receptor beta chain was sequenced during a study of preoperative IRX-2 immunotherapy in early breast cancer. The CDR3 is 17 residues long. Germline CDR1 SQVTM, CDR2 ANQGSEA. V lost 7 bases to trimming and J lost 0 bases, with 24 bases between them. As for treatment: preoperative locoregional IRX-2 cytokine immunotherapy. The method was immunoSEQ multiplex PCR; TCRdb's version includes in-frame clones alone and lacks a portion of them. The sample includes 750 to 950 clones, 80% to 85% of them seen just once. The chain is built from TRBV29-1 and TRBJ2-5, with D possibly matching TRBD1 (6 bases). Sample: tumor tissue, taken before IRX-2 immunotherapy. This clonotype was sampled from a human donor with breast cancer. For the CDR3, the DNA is TGCAGCGCCCTAGGGCAGGGGCGAGAATCGTACCAAGAGACCCAGTACTTC. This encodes CSALGQGRESYQETQYF. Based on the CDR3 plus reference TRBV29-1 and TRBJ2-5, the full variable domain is SAVISQKPSRDICQRGTSLTIQCQVDSQVTMMFWYRQQPGQSLTLIATANQGSEATYESGFVIDKFPISRPNLTFSTLTVSNMSPEDSSIYLCSALGQGRESYQETQYFGPGTRLLVL.